Below, one T cell receptor beta chain is given with its context. Its specificity is not known. The sample is drawn from a study of response to subunit inactivated influenza vaccine. Whole-study results and caveats: The authors offered the suggestion that each seasonal influenza vaccination recruits few new T cells.

TCRdb analysed the RT-PCR reads with MiXCR anew, one entry per CDR3 protein. The data show about 780,000 distinct CDR3 sequences, approximately 17% seen once. Trimming removed 2 bases at V and 0 bases at J, with 11 bases between. Germline V CDR1 and CDR2: SGHTA, FQGNSA. This CDR3 comprises 17 residues. The sample here was PBMCs from blood, taken more than 4 days after vaccination. The V call is TRBV7-2, the J call TRBJ1-6; D is uncertain. This TCR was recovered from a man aged 45 to 65 who received an inactivated influenza vaccine. CDR3 residues: CASSLHPRSSYNSPLHF. CDR3 in DNA: TGTGCCAGCAGCTTACACCCCCGTAGCTCCTATAATTCACCCCTCCACTTT.